The next 9 T cell receptor beta chains were all read from a single sample in a study of T-cell memory formation after mild COVID-19. TCRdb re-analysed the 5' RACE reads in MiXCR, keeping a single row per CDR3 protein. The repertoire holds about 210,000 distinct CDR3 sequences, 25% to 35% seen once, with more than 9.5% in the top ten. Sequenced: PBMCs or a T cell subset sorted from them (not recorded which). The receptors stem from an adult woman who had mild COVID-19 (a few samples of this study predate the infection). Cell type and time point are not known.

In this sample, this clonotype turned up a few times. The V call is TRBV12-3 or TRBV12-4, the J call TRBJ2-1; 7 bases are a match to TRBD2. The CDR3 length is 15 residues. V trimming: 4 bases; J trimming: 10 bases; junction bases outside the gene matches: 13. As DNA, the CDR3 is TGTGCCAGCAGTTGGGACCGGGGGAAGCGGGGAGAGCAGTTCTTC. This codes for CASSWDRGKRGEQFF.

The rearrangement links TRBV6-4 to TRBJ2-1; D gene unclear. The CDR3 runs 13 residues. Trimming cost V 6 bases and J 1 base, with 7 bases left between them. The germline CDR1 and CDR2 sequences are MRHNA and SNTAGT. The CDR3: CASRGISYNEQFF. The CDR3 nucleotides are TGTGCCAGCAGGGGAATATCCTACAATGAGCAGTTCTTC.

This clonotype has only a few counts. The CDR3 is CASSQDRARGQNEQYF. CDR3 nucleotides: TGTGCCAGCAGCCAAGATAGGGCCAGGGGGCAAAACGAGCAGTACTTC. The V call is TRBV4-2, the J call TRBJ2-7; 8 bases fit TRBD1. The CDR3 is 16 amino acids. Germline V gene lookup returns CDR1 LGHNA and CDR2 YNFKEQ. V trimming: 0 bases; J trimming: 5 bases; junction bases outside the gene matches: 9.

This clonotype has a handful of counts. This chain joins TRBV5-1 and TRBJ2-1; no reliable D call. Germline-derived CDR1 and CDR2 are SGHRS and YFSETQ. CDR3 length equals 14 residues. V gave up 0 bases and J gave up 8 bases, with 12 bases separating them. The DNA of the CDR3 is TGCGCCAGCAGCTTGGCCCGTGCAGGACATGAGCAGTTCTTC. Translating it yields CASSLARAGHEQFF.

This chain joins TRBV6-2 or TRBV6-3 and TRBJ2-2; D is perhaps TRBD2 (5 bases). V was shortened by 6 bases and J by 7 bases, with 18 bases between the two germline ends. Germline loops: CDR1 MNHEY, CDR2 SVGEGT. CDR3 size: 15 residues. The CDR3 protein is CASSQGLSLVGELFF. The DNA of the CDR3 is TGTGCCAGCAGCCAAGGACTTAGTTTGGTCGGGGAGCTGTTTTTT.

This clonotype was counted a few times. The chain recombines TRBV20-1 with TRBJ1-5, with D perhaps matching TRBD1 (5 bases). Germline CDR1 and CDR2: DFQATT and SNEGSKA (reference sequence). The ends were cut back, 0 bases at V and 7 bases at J, with 10 bases in the middle. The CDR3 spans 13 residues. CDR3 region: CSARENRWQPQHF. The CDR3 nucleotides are TGCAGTGCTAGAGAAAACAGGTGGCAGCCCCAGCATTTT.

The genes are TRBV6-6 and TRBJ2-7, with 7 nucleotides matching TRBD1. The CDR3 runs 15 residues. The germline V gene has CDR1 MNHNY and CDR2 SVGAGI (reference sequence). After removal of 4 bases from V and 7 bases from J, the junction contained 13 bases not matched to a gene. The CDR3 loop is CASSFGDRTPSEQYF. The CDR3 nucleotides are TGTGCCAGCAGTTTCGGGGACAGAACTCCTAGTGAGCAGTACTTC.

This chain links TRBV11-2 with TRBJ2-7, with D perhaps matching TRBD2 (5 bases). The CDR3 is made up of 12 amino acids. CDR1 and CDR2 (germline): SGHAT, FQNNGV. V dropped 4 bases and J dropped 1 base, with 5 bases sitting between them. The CDR3 DNA reads TGTGCCAGCAGCTGGACTTCCTACGAGCAGTACTTC. Amino acids: CASSWTSYEQYF.

The chain couples TRBV7-3 to TRBJ2-1; 11 bases agree with TRBD2. The germline gives CDR1 SGHTA, CDR2 FQGTGA. Unmatched junction bases numbered 8, after V lost 5 bases and J lost 8 bases. CDR3 length: 15 amino acids. The CDR3 loop is CASSAGTSGWYEQFF. CDR3 DNA: TGTGCCAGCAGCGCCGGGACTAGCGGATGGTATGAGCAGTTCTTC.